This T cell receptor (beta chain) was obtained from a study of blood T cell repertoires in COVID-19 (dated by TCRdb to 2020 to 2021). Background on the whole study: ImmuneRACE Cohort 3 recovered participants were defined by two consecutive negative NP/OP PCR tests, healthcare professional clearance, or symptom resolution. Nearly every sample came with metadata listing a de-identified subject ID, COVID-19 status, age in years and sex. The prospective study material was composed of cDNA or gDNA derived from T cells, B-cell-depleted T cells, or PBMCs. Samples covering the acute and convalescent phases of COVID-19 were provided by collaborators in the United States, Italy and Spain. HLA class I and class II types, where available, came from metadata supplied by the sample provider rather than from assay-based typing. Samples were obtained from the ongoing ImmuneRACE study (first 160 participants) and from over a thousand subjects provided by 6 global collaborators. Deeply sampled blood TCRbeta repertoires from subjects exposed to, actively infected with, or recovered from COVID-19 were included in the dataset. The repertoires were made available in a free public database intended to serve as a resource for research on the immune response to SARS-CoV-2.

In the prospective study, participants were roughly 18 to 89 years old, resided in about 25 geographic areas of the United States, and were enrolled through a virtual design. In the prospective study, participants were assigned to cohorts based on the clinical history participants reported in a screening survey and a study questionnaire. In the prospective study, whole blood, serum and a nasopharyngeal or oropharyngeal swab were collected from each participant by mobile phlebotomists. Prospective study participants could optionally give additional blood draws and questionnaires over a roughly 2-month period. Blood samples from the prospective study were shipped frozen or at room temperature prior to DNA extraction. This clone was picked up one time. The antigen it recognizes is unknown. Per-base qualities were not stored, and no clone one base away is much larger. Points the paper makes about the study in general: The quantity of clinical and demographic metadata differed by source and by participant and was supplied without curation.

TCRbeta CDR3 regions were amplified from genomic DNA using the immunoSEQ Assay, a bias-controlled multiplex PCR. Turning to the authors' computational methods: Within the assay, amplification of reference gene primers was used to estimate how many nucleated cells each sample contained. Sequence reads were collapsed and filtered to measure the absolute abundance of every unique TCRbeta CDR3 rearrangement. Productive Simpson clonality was computed per sample as the square root of Simpson's diversity index over productive rearrangements. TCRdb retrieved this table from immuneACCESS and kept in-frame rearrangements only. Not all clones are present; in checked studies, unresolved V genes account for under half, and no reason is known for the remainder. V and J calls and clone size follow that table, whereas D and trimming were derived from the DNA. This sample comprises around 290,000 clones, around nine tenths of them detected only once. Clones ranked in the top ten supply approximately 2% of the sample.

Counted from cysteine to phenylalanine, this CDR3 has 14 amino acids. Only the CDR3 region is kept as DNA, spanning 42 bases read in frame from base 1. For CDR1 and CDR2, the germline V gene lists LGHNA and YSLEER. At the junction V is shortened by 2 bases and J by 0 bases; bases outside the gene matches: 1. The sequence links TRBV4-3 to TRBJ2-7; TRBD1 matches 7 bases in the middle. Specimen: PBMCs or T cells enriched from blood (not recorded which). The clonotype comes from a woman in her fifties or sixties in a cohort exposed to, infected with or recovered from COVID-19 (not recorded which). The bases read TGCGCCAGCAGCCAAAGGGACAGCTCCTACGAGCAGTACTTC. Translated, this is CASSQRDSSYEQYF.